The T cell receptor beta chain described here comes from a study of blood T cell repertoires in COVID-19. Study as a whole: Samples representing acute and convalescent COVID-19 were sourced from the United States, Italy and Spain. PBMCs, B-cell-depleted T cells, or T cells were the source of the cDNA or gDNA that made up the material.

Original analysis: Nucleated cell number was recorded as an estimate derived from reference gene primer amplification. The data were produced by immunoSEQ multiplex PCR, yet TCRdb's version contains in-frame clones alone and is incomplete. That table furnishes V, J and clone size, whereas the DNA furnished D and trimming. Here the sample spans about 58,000 clones, under 80% being singletons. A few counts support this clone. CDR1 is MGHDK and CDR2 is SYGVNS in the germline V gene. Trimming removed 7 bases at V and 8 bases at J, with 11 bases between. This CDR3 contains 11 residues. The clonotype comes from a human donor in a cohort sampled during active COVID-19. The sequenced sample was peripheral blood. This chain connects TRBV25-1 to TRBJ1-2; D remains ambiguous. This chain's CDR3 is CASTEGGGYTF. In nucleotides, the CDR3 is TGTGCCAGCACCGAGGGTGGGGGCTACACCTTC.